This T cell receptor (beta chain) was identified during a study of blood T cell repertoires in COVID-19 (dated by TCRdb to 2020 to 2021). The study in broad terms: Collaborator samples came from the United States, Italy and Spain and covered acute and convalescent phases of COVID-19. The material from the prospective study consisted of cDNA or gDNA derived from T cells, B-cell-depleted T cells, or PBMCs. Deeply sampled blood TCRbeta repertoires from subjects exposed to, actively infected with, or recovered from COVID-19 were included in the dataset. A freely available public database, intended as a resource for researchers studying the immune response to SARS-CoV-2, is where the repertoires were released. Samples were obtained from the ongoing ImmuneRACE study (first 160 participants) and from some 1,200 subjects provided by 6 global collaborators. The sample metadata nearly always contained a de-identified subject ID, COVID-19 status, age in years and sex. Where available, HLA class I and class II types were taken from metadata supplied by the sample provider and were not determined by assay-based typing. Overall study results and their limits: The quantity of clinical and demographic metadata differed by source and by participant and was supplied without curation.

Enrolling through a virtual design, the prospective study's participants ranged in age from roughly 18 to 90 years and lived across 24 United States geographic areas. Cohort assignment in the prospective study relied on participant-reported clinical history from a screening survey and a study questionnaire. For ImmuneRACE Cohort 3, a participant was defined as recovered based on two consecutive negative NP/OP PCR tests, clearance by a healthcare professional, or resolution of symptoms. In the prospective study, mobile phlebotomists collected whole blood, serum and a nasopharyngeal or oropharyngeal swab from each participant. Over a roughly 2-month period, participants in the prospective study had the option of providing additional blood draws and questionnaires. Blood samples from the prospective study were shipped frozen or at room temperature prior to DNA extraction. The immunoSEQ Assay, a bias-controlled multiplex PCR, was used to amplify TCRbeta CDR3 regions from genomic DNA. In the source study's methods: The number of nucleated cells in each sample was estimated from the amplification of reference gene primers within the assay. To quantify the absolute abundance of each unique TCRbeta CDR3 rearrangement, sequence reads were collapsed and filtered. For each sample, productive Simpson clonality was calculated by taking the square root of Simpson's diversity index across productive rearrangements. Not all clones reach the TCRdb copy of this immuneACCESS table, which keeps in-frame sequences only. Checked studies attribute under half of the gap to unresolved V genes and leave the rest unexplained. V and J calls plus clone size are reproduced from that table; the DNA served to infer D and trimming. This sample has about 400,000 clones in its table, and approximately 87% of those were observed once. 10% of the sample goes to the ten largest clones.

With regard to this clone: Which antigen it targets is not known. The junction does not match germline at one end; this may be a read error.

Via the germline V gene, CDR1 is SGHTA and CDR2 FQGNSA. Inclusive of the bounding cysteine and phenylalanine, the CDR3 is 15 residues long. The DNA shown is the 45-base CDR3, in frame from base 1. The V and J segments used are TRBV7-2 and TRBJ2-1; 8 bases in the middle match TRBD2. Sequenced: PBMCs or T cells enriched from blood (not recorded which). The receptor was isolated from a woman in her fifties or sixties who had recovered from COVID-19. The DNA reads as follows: TGTGCCAGCAGCTTAAGAGCGGGGGCGGACAAGGAGCAGTTCTTC. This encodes CASSLRAGADKEQFF.